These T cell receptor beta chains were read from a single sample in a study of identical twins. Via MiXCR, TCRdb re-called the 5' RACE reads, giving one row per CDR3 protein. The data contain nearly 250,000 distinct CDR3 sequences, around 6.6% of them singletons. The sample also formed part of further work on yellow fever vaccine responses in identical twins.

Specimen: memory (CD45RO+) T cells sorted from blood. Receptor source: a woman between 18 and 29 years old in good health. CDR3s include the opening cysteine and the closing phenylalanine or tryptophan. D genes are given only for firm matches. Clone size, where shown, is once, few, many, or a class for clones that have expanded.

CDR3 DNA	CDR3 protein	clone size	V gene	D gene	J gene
TGCAGTGCTAGCGGGGGCGGGAGGATAGATACGCAGTATTTT	CSASGGGRIDTQYF	few	TRBV20-1	TRBD2	TRBJ2-3
TGTGCCAGCAGCTTAAGGGACCAGGGCAATCAGCCCCAGCATTTT	CASSLRDQGNQPQHF	many	TRBV5-5	-	TRBJ1-5
TGTGCCAGCAGCCCGGACAGAAATGAGCAGTTCTTC	CASSPDRNEQFF	many	TRBV3-1	-	TRBJ2-1
TGTGCCAGCTCACGCGGACAGGCCCAGACTAATGAAAAACTGTTTTTT	CASSRGQAQTNEKLFF	-	TRBV18	TRBD1	TRBJ1-4
TGTGCCAGCAGCTCCCGGGCCAGACCCCCCTCGGGGGAGCTGTTTTTT	CASSSRARPPSGELFF	many	TRBV9	-	TRBJ2-2
TGTGCCATCAGTGAAAGGCCTGGGGAGACCCAGTACTTC	CAISERPGETQYF	-	TRBV10-3	-	TRBJ2-5
TGTGCCAGCAGCGTCAGCTCTGGAAACACCATATATTTT	CASSVSSGNTIYF	few	TRBV13	-	TRBJ1-3
TGTGCCAGCAGCCACATGCCCTACAATGAGCAGTTCTTC	CASSHMPYNEQFF	-	TRBV27	-	TRBJ2-1
TGTGCCAGCAACCAACAGGGTTCGCTCAATTCACCCCTCCACTTT	CASNQQGSLNSPLHF	-	TRBV27	-	TRBJ1-6
TGCGCCAGCAGCTTGGCCGGGATAGCGGGAGGAACCGGGGAGCTGTTTTTT	CASSLAGIAGGTGELFF	-	TRBV5-1	TRBD2	TRBJ2-2
TGCGCCAGCAGCGAGGGTCTCCACACCGGGGAGCTGTTTTTT	CASSEGLHTGELFF	-	TRBV5-1	-	TRBJ2-2
TGCGCCAGCAGCTTGGTACTAGCGGGAGGGCCGAGGACAGATACGCAGTATTTT	CASSLVLAGGPRTDTQYF	many	TRBV5-1	TRBD2	TRBJ2-3
TGTGCCAGCAGCTTGGGAAAAGGGACGGACGAAAAAGAGACCCAGTACTTC	CASSLGKGTDEKETQYF	few	TRBV5-4	-	TRBJ2-5
TGTGCCAGCAGTTCCAACGCTGGGGCCAACGTCCTGACTTTC	CASSSNAGANVLTF	-	TRBV12-3/TRBV12-4	-	TRBJ2-6
TGTGCCATCAGTGAGTCGAGTAGCGGGGGCACAGATACGCAGTATTTT	CAISESSSGGTDTQYF	few	TRBV10-3	TRBD2	TRBJ2-3